Each of the 17 T cell receptor beta chains below was sequenced from the same sample in a study of blood T cells in healthy people across ages. Then a second PCR, running roughly 7 to 11 cycles, was carried out with a sample-barcoded 5' primer and a J-beta primer mix. TCRdb re-called the 5' RACE reads through MiXCR, storing one row per CDR3 protein. The table lists over 1,500,000 distinct CDR3 sequences, roughly 43% of them singletons. Input material: blood. These receptors originate from a human donor in good health.

A few counts support this clonotype. The V and J genes are TRBV7-2 and TRBJ2-7, with no clear D. Germline V gene sequence: CDR1 SGHTA, CDR2 FQGNSA. V was clipped by 1 base and J by 5 bases, with 12 bases between them. This CDR3 contains 14 residues. The DNA for the CDR3 is TGTGCCAGCAGCTTAGGGGCCAGGTACGACGAGCAGTACTTC. It translates to CASSLGARYDEQYF.

This clonotype was found a few times. V gene TRBV6-5 combines with J gene TRBJ1-2; perhaps TRBD1 as D (6 bases). This CDR3 spans 14 amino acids. From germline, CDR1 is MNHEY and CDR2 SVGAGI. V shed 2 bases and J shed 8 bases, with 15 bases lying between them. CDR3 nucleotide sequence: TGTGCCAGCAGTTACCAGGACAGACGGAGGGGCTACACCTTC. Amino acids: CASSYQDRRRGYTF.

This clonotype was detected many times. The rearrangement joins TRBV7-9 to TRBJ1-1; the D gene is possibly TRBD1 (5 bases). V was clipped by 6 bases and J by 1 base, with 9 bases between them. The germline V gene has CDR1 SEHNR and CDR2 FQNEAQ (reference sequence). The CDR3 contains 13 residues. The CDR3 bases are TGTGCCAGCAGATACACAGGGAACACTGAAGCTTTCTTT. It translates to CASRYTGNTEAFF.

This clonotype showed up just a few times. V gene TRBV7-2 combines with J gene TRBJ2-3, with D unclear. From germline, CDR1 is SGHTA and CDR2 FQGNSA. The CDR3 has 14 amino acids. Deletions cut 5 bases from V and 0 bases from J, with 9 bases between. The CDR3 region has the DNA TGTGCCAGCAGCCGACCCTCTAGCACAGATACGCAGTATTTT. This encodes CASSRPSSTDTQYF.

This clonotype was picked up a small number of times. The CDR3, as DNA: TGTGCCAGCAGCCCTGAAGACAGGTTTAAGGAGCAGTTCTTC. Its protein product is CASSPEDRFKEQFF. This chain uses TRBV4-2 with TRBJ2-1, with a possible D match to TRBD1 (6 bases). The CDR3 totals 14 residues. V was pared by 4 bases and J by 10 bases, with 17 bases between. Germline loops: CDR1 LGHNA, CDR2 YNFKEQ.

There are a few counts of this clonotype. The chain links TRBV6-5 to TRBJ1-1, with unresolved D. V dropped 4 bases and J dropped 10 bases, with 16 bases sitting between them. This CDR3 region has 13 residues. CDR1 and CDR2 from the germline V gene are MNHEY and SVGAGI. The CDR3 region is CASSSGARVPAFF. The CDR3 region has the DNA TGTGCCAGCAGTTCGGGAGCCCGTGTGCCAGCTTTCTTT.

The chain carries TRBV20-1 and TRBJ1-1, with TRBD1 matching 7 bases. V trimming: 4 bases; J trimming: 3 bases; junction bases outside the gene matches: 20. This CDR3 contains 18 residues. CDR1 DFQATT and CDR2 SNEGSKA come from the germline V gene (reference sequence). CDR3 DNA: TGCAGTGCTACCTCGGACAGGCTAAGTTTGAATAAGGACACTGAAGCTTTCTTT. Translating gives CSATSDRLSLNKDTEAFF.

The chain has TRBV5-1 and TRBJ2-5; no firm D call. V shed 5 bases and J shed 2 bases, with 16 bases lying between them. This CDR3 region has 15 residues. Germline V gene sequence: CDR1 SGHRS, CDR2 YFSETQ. The chain's CDR3 is CASSQLSQGQETQYF. The CDR3 nucleotides are TGCGCCAGCAGTCAACTATCTCAAGGACAAGAGACCCAGTACTTC.

This clonotype was detected once. V and J are TRBV7-6 and TRBJ2-7, with 8 nucleotides matching TRBD1. Near its end, the DNA agrees better with TRBJ2-5, so the J call may be wrong. The CDR3 contains 15 residues. Per germline, CDR1 SGHVS and CDR2 FNYEAQ. The CDR3 DNA follows: TGTGCCAGCAAATATGGGACAGGCCCTTTGGAGACCCAGTACTTC. As protein: CASKYGTGPLETQYF.

V gene TRBV5-6 combines with J gene TRBJ1-1; the D is unclear. CDR3 length: 14 amino acids. CDR1 and CDR2 from the germline V gene are SGHDT and YYEEEE. V lost 4 bases, J lost 7 bases, and 17 bases lay in between. The DNA for the CDR3 is TGTGCCAGCAGCGCAGAAGAGGGAGAGGGTGAAGCTTTCTTT. Protein sequence: CASSAEEGEGEAFF.

This clonotype was seen a few times. Germline is not matched at one junction end, which may reflect a read error. This chain uses TRBV7-3 with TRBJ1-4; 9 bases are a match to TRBD1. CDR3 length equals 14 residues. The germline gives CDR1 SGHTA, CDR2 FQGTGA. The CDR3 DNA sequence: TGTGCCAGCAACTTAGACAGGGGGAGTGAAAAACTGTTTTTT. Encoded protein: CASNLDRGSEKLFF.

This clonotype occurred many times. The chain has TRBV4-2 and TRBJ1-2; D gene unclear. V lost 0 bases to trimming and J lost 2 bases, with 10 bases between them. The CDR3 has 15 residues. The germline CDR1 and CDR2 sequences are LGHNA and YNFKEQ. The CDR3 reads CASSQDQRTNYGYTF. In DNA, the CDR3 is TGTGCCAGCAGCCAAGATCAGCGGACGAACTATGGCTACACCTTC.

V gene TRBV7-3 combines with J gene TRBJ2-3, with unresolved D. Germline V gene sequence: CDR1 SGHTA, CDR2 FQGTGA. V was pared by 5 bases and J by 1 base, with 13 bases between. The CDR3 length is 15 residues. The CDR3, as DNA: TGTGCCAGCAGCCCTCAGTCTACAGGCACAGATACGCAGTATTTT. It is translated as CASSPQSTGTDTQYF.

This chain joins TRBV20-1 and TRBJ2-7; possibly TRBD1 for D (6 bases). V lost 5 bases, J lost 1 base, and 9 bases lay in between. This CDR3 has 12 residues. Germline assignment: CDR1 DFQATT and CDR2 SNEGSKA (reference sequence). The CDR3 DNA sequence: TGCAGTGCTGGGGGACATTCCTACGAGCAGTACTTC. It specifies CSAGGHSYEQYF.

The chain's CDR3 is CAISEIIGALGNNEQFF. The CDR3, as DNA: TGTGCCATCAGTGAAATTATCGGGGCTCTTGGGAACAATGAGCAGTTCTTC. The V call is TRBV10-3, the J call TRBJ2-1, with D perhaps TRBD1 or TRBD2 (5 bases each). CDR3 length: 17 amino acids. Trimming took off 3 bases at V and 5 bases at J, with 20 bases between the two ends. Germline-derived CDR1 and CDR2 are ENHRY and SYGVKD.

In its sample, this clonotype was seen a few times. This rearrangement joins TRBV25-1 to TRBJ2-4, with D unclear. The DNA end is more similar to TRBJ2-7, so the J call may be wrong. The CDR3 has 12 residues. Per germline, CDR1 MGHDK and CDR2 SYGVNS. The CDR3 bases are TGTGCCAGCAGTGACCACCGCCCCGAGCAGTACTTC. Translated, it gives CASSDHRPEQYF.

This clonotype was detected a few times. This chain joins TRBV28 and TRBJ2-1; no reliable D call. The CDR3 loop spans 13 amino acids. Trimming removed 7 bases from V and 6 bases from J, with 13 bases in between. Germline lookup yields CDR1 MDHEN and CDR2 SYDVKM. The CDR3 spells CASNLVNSNEQFF. The CDR3 DNA sequence: TGTGCCAGCAACCTTGTTAACTCCAATGAGCAGTTCTTC.